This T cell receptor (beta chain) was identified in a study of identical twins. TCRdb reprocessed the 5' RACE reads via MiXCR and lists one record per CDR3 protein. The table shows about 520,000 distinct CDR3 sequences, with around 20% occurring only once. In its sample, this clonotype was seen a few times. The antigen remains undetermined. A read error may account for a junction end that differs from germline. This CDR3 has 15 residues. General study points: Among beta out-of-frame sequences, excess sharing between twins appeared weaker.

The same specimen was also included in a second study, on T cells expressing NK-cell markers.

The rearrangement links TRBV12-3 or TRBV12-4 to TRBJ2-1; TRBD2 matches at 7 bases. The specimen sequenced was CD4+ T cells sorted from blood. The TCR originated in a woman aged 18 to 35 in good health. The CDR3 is CASSLAVTSYDEQFF. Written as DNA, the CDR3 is TGTGCCAGCAGTTTAGCTGTGACTAGCTACGATGAGCAGTTCTTC.